This passage covers 25 T cell receptor beta chains from one sample sequenced in a study of PD-1 blockade in classical Hodgkin lymphoma. Every patient experienced relapse after autologous stem cell transplantation, and brentuximab vedotin exposure varied. Repertoires were generated with immunoSEQ multiplex PCR, while TCRdb's copy carries only in-frame clones and drops some. This repertoire shows about 13,000 clones, over 75% found once; its top ten account for under 30%. The sample in question was peripheral blood mononuclear cells (PBMCs), obtained at baseline. The receptors come from a human donor with classical Hodgkin lymphoma.

The genes are TRBV27 and TRBJ2-5; TRBD2 aligns across 7 bases. The end of the DNA is better explained by TRBJ2-7, so the J call may be wrong. CDR1 is MNHEY, CDR2 SMNVEV, per germline (reference sequence). The CDR3 consists of 14 residues. CDR3 bases: TGTGCCAGCAGGCCGGGACTAACCGTTTACGAGCAGTACTTC. Translated, it gives CASRPGLTVYEQYF.

The genes are TRBV29-1 and TRBJ2-2; D gene unclear. The CDR3 spans 13 residues. CDR1 is SQVTM, CDR2 ANQGSEA, per germline. V lost 6 bases, J lost 6 bases, and 14 bases lay in between. This CDR3 reads CSVYVSVAGELFF. For the CDR3, the DNA is TGCAGCGTCTACGTATCAGTGGCCGGGGAGCTGTTTTTT.

The CDR3 here is CAISVGLAFSYEQYV. The CDR3 nucleotides read TGTGCCATCAGTGTAGGGCTAGCCTTTTCCTACGAGCAGTACGTC. The chain has TRBV10-3 and TRBJ2-7, with D possibly being TRBD2 (5 bases). The V end was cut by 4 bases, the J end by 1 base, with 14 bases between. The CDR3 is made up of 15 amino acids. Germline loops: CDR1 ENHRY, CDR2 SYGVKD.

Only a few counts were recorded for this clone. V gene TRBV4-1 combines with J gene TRBJ1-5, with TRBD1 matching 7 bases. The CDR3 is 14 residues long. The trim removed 1 base at V and 5 bases at J, leaving 2 bases unmatched. The germline gives CDR1 MGHRA, CDR2 YSYEKL. The DNA for the CDR3 is TGCGCCAGCAGCCAAGGGGACAGAGATCAGCCCCAGCATTTT. This sequence encodes CASSQGDRDQPQHF.

By proportion, this clone is medium-sized (0.01 to 0.1%). The chain employs TRBV2 and TRBJ1-1; D may be TRBD1 (5 bases). CDR1 and CDR2 from the germline V gene are SNHLY and FYNNEI. V was trimmed by 10 bases and J by 7 bases, leaving 13 bases between them. The CDR3 sequence is 11 residues long. The CDR3 region is CAINRGIEAFF. CDR3 nucleotide sequence: TGTGCCATCAACCGGGGGATTGAAGCTTTCTTT.

This chain links TRBV4-1 with TRBJ2-7; 7 bases align to TRBD1. CDR1 is MGHRA and CDR2 is YSYEKL in the germline V gene. This CDR3 has 15 residues. V shed 3 bases and J 5 bases; nucleotides not matched to a gene: 10. The CDR3 loop reads CASSQLQGIVHEQYF. The DNA of the CDR3 is TGCGCCAGCAGCCAGTTACAGGGGATTGTACACGAGCAGTACTTC.

V usage is TRBV25-1 and J usage is TRBJ2-4; TRBD1 matches 7 bases. The trim removed 5 bases at V and 7 bases at J, leaving 2 bases unmatched. Per the germline V gene, CDR1 is MGHDK and CDR2 is SYGVNS. The CDR3 totals 12 residues. In nucleotides, the CDR3 is TGTGCCAGCAGTATACAGGGGAACATTCAGTACTTC. Its translation is CASSIQGNIQYF.

The chain has TRBV28 and TRBJ1-4; 11 nucleotides line up with TRBD1. The germline gives CDR1 MDHEN, CDR2 SYDVKM. This CDR3 comprises 15 residues. Unmatched junction bases numbered 4, after V lost 2 bases and J lost 8 bases. CDR3 coding DNA: TGTGCCAGCAGTTTAGCCGGGACAGGGGGAGAAAAACTGTTTTTT. Protein sequence: CASSLAGTGGEKLFF.

The J gene is TRBJ2-7, the V gene TRBV7-8; D gene ambiguous. Trimming cost V 2 bases and J 3 bases, with 8 bases left between them. Germline-derived CDR1 and CDR2 are SGHVS and FQNEAQ. This CDR3 spans 13 amino acids. CDR3 in DNA: TGTGCCAGCAGCTTACCCGAACACTACGAGCAGTACTTC. Its protein is CASSLPEHYEQYF.

V gene TRBV5-1 combines with J gene TRBJ2-2; no reliable D call. Trimming took off 4 bases at V and 7 bases at J, with 11 bases between the two ends. From germline, CDR1 is SGHRS and CDR2 YFSETQ. The CDR3 runs 13 residues. The CDR3: CASSRDGGGELFF. The CDR3 DNA is TGCGCCAGCAGCCGAGATGGCGGCGGGGAGCTGTTTTTT.

This clone was counted between two and nine times. V gene TRBV9 combines with J gene TRBJ1-6; D ambiguous. V shed 0 bases and J shed 7 bases, with 11 bases lying between them. CDR1 and CDR2 (germline): SGDLS, YYNGEE. The CDR3 spans 15 residues. Written as DNA, the CDR3 is TGTGCCAGCAGCGTAGAGGAGGGAGTCAATTCACCCCTCCACTTT. Translation: CASSVEEGVNSPLHF.

V is TRBV6-6 and J is TRBJ2-3; TRBD2 matches at 11 bases. Germline V lookup: CDR1 MNHNY, CDR2 SVGAGI (reference sequence). The V and J ends lost 8 bases and 0 bases, in that order; junction bases with no gene match: 4. The CDR3 is made up of 15 amino acids. For the CDR3, the DNA is TGTGCCAGCTTGTCTAGCGGGAGGAGCACAGATACGCAGTATTTT. Translated, it gives CASLSSGRSTDTQYF.

The chain uses TRBV30 and TRBJ2-7, with 7 nucleotides matching TRBD1. Germline CDR1 reads GTSNPN; CDR2 reads SVGIG (reference sequence). V dropped 3 bases and J dropped 1; count of bases not matched to a gene: 9. The CDR3 covers 15 residues. The CDR3 protein is CAWRPPRGQSYEQYF. CDR3 coding DNA: TGTGCCTGGAGACCACCCCGGGGACAGTCCTACGAGCAGTACTTC. The whole variable domain, filled in from reference TRBV30 and TRBJ2-7, reads SQTIHQWPATLVQPVGSPLSLECTVEGTSNPNLYWYRQAAGRGLQLLFYSVGIGQISSEVPQNLSASRPQDRQFILSSKKLLLSDSGFYLCAWRPPRGQSYEQYFGPGTRLTVT.

The gene calls are TRBV6-4 and TRBJ1-2, with D perhaps TRBD1 (5 bases). Trimming took 4 bases from V and 7 from J, leaving 19 bases between them. Germline loops: CDR1 MRHNA, CDR2 SNTAGT. The CDR3 totals 15 residues. DNA for the CDR3: TGTGCCAGCAGTGTAAGGGACGGCCCTTCGGGTGGCTACACCTTC. Its protein is CASSVRDGPSGGYTF.

V and J are TRBV4-3 and TRBJ1-5; the D is unclear. Looked up from germline, CDR1 is LGHNA and CDR2 is YSLEER. The CDR3 has 15 residues. Trimming took 1 base from V and 7 from J, leaving 14 bases between them. The CDR3 loop is CASSQVLESGQPQHF. CDR3 coding DNA: TGCGCCAGCAGCCAAGTTTTGGAGTCGGGGCAGCCCCAGCATTTT.

Comments on this clone: The same CDR3 is also encoded by other DNA sequences in this sample. The rearrangement links TRBV7-9 to TRBJ2-7; D is uncertain. The CDR3 consists of 12 residues. Germline lookup yields CDR1 SEHNR and CDR2 FQNEAQ (reference sequence). Trimming removed 5 bases at V and 4 bases at J, with 9 bases between. The chain's CDR3 is CASSPGIYEQYF. As DNA, the CDR3 is TGTGCCAGCAGCCCCGGCATATACGAGCAGTACTTC. The full variable domain, rest sourced from reference TRBV7-9 and TRBJ2-7, is DTGVSQNPRHKITKRGQNVTFRCDPISEHNRLYWYRQTLGQGPEFLTYFQNEAQLEKSRLLSDRFSAERPKGSFSTLEIQRTEQGDSAMYLCASSPGIYEQYFGPGTRLTVT.

This sequence joins TRBV27 and TRBJ1-5; TRBD1 is a possible D gene (5 bases). The CDR3 has 14 amino acids. Germline CDR1 and CDR2: MNHEY and SMNVEV (reference sequence). V gave up 5 bases and J gave up 5 bases, with 13 bases separating them. CDR3 region: CASSPWGEDQPQHF. The CDR3 DNA reads TGTGCCAGCAGTCCTTGGGGGGAAGATCAGCCCCAGCATTTT.

This chain joins TRBV15 and TRBJ1-1; 7 positions match TRBD1. Germline CDR1 is LNHNV and CDR2 is YYDKDF (reference sequence). Trimming at V came to 1 base and at J to 3 bases, leaving 5 bases not matched to a gene. The CDR3 loop spans 15 amino acids. CDR3 nucleotides: TGTGCCACCAGCAGAGCCACAGGGGCGGACACTGAAGCTTTCTTT. Its protein is CATSRATGADTEAFF.

V is TRBV2 and J is TRBJ2-2; 7 nucleotides agree with TRBD1. The length of the CDR3 is 15 residues. The ends lost 4 bases at V and 1 base at J; junction bases unmatched: 3. Germline CDR1 SNHLY, CDR2 FYNNEI. This CDR3 reads CASSGRTGNTGELFF. CDR3 DNA: TGTGCCAGCAGTGGGAGGACAGGGAACACCGGGGAGCTGTTTTTT.

The CDR3 bases are TGTGCCAGCAGCTTAGAGGCGGGTGGTGTCAATGAGCAGTTCTTC. Translating gives CASSLEAGGVNEQFF. V is TRBV11-3 and J is TRBJ2-1, with a possible D match to TRBD2 (5 bases). CDR1 SGHNT and CDR2 YENEEA come from the germline V gene. Between the trimmed V and J ends, which lost 0 bases and 6 bases, there was a span of 12 bases. The CDR3 runs to 15 residues.

The chain joins TRBV6-1 to TRBJ2-2; D uncertain. V lost 2 bases and J lost 6, with 7 bases in between. The germline V gene encodes CDR1 MNHNS and CDR2 SASEGT. This CDR3 is 13 amino acids long. The CDR3 sequence is CASSERRPGELFF. CDR3 bases: TGTGCCAGCAGTGAAAGACGCCCCGGGGAGCTGTTTTTT.

The chain couples TRBV4-2 to TRBJ2-1; 10 positions agree with TRBD2. The germline V gene has CDR1 LGHNA and CDR2 YNFKEQ. The CDR3 covers 18 residues. The V segment lost 1 base and the J segment 9 bases; nucleotides outside the gene matches: 15. Written as DNA, the CDR3 is TGTGCCAGCAGCCAAGGAACGGGCCTAGCGGGGGACAGGAGTGAGCAGTTCTTC. It specifies CASSQGTGLAGDRSEQFF.

The gene calls are TRBV10-3 and TRBJ2-7; 14 nucleotides line up with TRBD2. From germline, CDR1 is ENHRY and CDR2 SYGVKD. V lost 10 bases, J lost 1 base, and 6 bases stayed unmatched. This CDR3 region has 15 residues. CDR3 amino acids: CATGTSGRSSYEQYF. The CDR3 DNA sequence: TGTGCCACCGGGACTAGCGGGAGATCTTCCTACGAGCAGTACTTC.

This clone was observed a few times. The CDR3 reads CASSYYGLDYGYTF. The CDR3 DNA is TGTGCCAGCAGTTACTACGGTCTCGACTATGGCTACACCTTC. This rearrangement joins TRBV6-5 to TRBJ1-2; no clear D. CDR3 length: 14 residues. Germline CDR1 and CDR2: MNHEY and SVGAGI. Trimming took 1 base from V and 3 from J, leaving 9 bases between them.

This clone was seen a handful of times. The V and J genes are TRBV25-1 and TRBJ1-6; the D is unclear. The V end lost 2 bases, the J end lost 9 bases, and 14 bases lay between the germline ends. CDR3 length: 15 amino acids. Germline V gene data show CDR1 as MGHDK and CDR2 as SYGVNS. CDR3 in DNA: TGTGCCAGCAGTGAAGGGGAGGGTGAGGTTTCACCCCTCCACTTT. Its translation is CASSEGEGEVSPLHF.